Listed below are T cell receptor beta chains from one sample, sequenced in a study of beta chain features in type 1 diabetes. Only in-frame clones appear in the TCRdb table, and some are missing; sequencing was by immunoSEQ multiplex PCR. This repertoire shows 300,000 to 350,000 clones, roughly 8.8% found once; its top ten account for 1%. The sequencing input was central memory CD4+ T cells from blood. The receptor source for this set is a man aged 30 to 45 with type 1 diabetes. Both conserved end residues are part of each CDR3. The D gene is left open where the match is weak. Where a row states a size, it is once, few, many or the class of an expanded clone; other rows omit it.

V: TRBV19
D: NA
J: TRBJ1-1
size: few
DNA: TGTGCCAGTAGTGCCTACCGGGACACGGATTACACTGAAGCTTTCTTT
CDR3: CASSAYRDTDYTEAFF

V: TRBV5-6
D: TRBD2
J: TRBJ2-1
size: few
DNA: TGTGCCAGCAGCTTGTCTAGCGGGGGGTACAATGAGCAGTTCTTC
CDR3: CASSLSSGGYNEQFF

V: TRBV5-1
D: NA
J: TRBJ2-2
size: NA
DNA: TGCGCCAGCAGCACAACCGGGGAGCTGTTTTTT
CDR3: CASSTTGELFF

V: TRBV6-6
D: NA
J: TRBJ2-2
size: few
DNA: TGTGCCAGCAGTTTACAGGGACCCCCCACCGGGGAGCTGTTTTTT
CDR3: CASSLQGPPTGELFF

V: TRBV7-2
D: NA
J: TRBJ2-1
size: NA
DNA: TGTGCCAGCAGCTTAGTATACAATGAGCAGTTCTTC
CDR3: CASSLVYNEQFF

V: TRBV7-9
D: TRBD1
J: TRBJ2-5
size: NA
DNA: TGTGCCAGCAGCGTGGGACAGGGTAAAGAGACCCAGTACTTC
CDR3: CASSVGQGKETQYF

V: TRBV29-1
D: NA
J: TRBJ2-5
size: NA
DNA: TGCAGCGCCTCGGACAGCCGATACCAAGAGACCCAGTACTTC
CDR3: CSASDSRYQETQYF

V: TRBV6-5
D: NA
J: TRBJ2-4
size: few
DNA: TGTGCCAGCAGAGGACTAGCCAAAAACATTCAGTACTTC
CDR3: CASRGLAKNIQYF

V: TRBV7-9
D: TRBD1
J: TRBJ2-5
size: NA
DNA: TGTGCCAGCAGCTTACAGGGGGCTGTTCAGTACTTC
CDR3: CASSLQGAVQYF

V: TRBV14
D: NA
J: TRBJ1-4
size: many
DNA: TGTGCCAGCAGCCGACTAACTCTGGGCGAAAAACTGTTTTTT
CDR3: CASSRLTLGEKLFF

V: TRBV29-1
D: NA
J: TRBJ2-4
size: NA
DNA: TGCAGCGTTGCCTCGGGACCGGGAAACATTCAGTACTTC
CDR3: CSVASGPGNIQYF

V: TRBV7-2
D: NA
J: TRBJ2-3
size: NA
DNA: TGTGCCAGCACCCCCTCGGTGGACGGACACACAGATACGCAGTATTTT
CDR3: CASTPSVDGHTDTQYF

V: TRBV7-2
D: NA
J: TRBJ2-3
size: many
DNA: TGTGCCAGCAGCCCCGGGGGTCTGGCGCAGTATTTT
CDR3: CASSPGGLAQYF